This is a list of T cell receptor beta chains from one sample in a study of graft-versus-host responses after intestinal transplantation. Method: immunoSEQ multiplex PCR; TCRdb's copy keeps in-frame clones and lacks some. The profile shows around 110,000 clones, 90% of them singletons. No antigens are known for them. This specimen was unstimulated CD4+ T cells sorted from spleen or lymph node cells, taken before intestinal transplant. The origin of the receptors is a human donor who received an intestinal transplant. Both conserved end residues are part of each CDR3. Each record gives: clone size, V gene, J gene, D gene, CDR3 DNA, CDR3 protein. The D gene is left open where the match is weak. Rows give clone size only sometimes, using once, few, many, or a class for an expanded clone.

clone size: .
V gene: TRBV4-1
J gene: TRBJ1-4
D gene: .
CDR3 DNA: TGCGCCAGCAGCCAAGATAAAGGTGGGACACTTGGTGAAAAACTGTTTTTT
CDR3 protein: CASSQDKGGTLGEKLFF

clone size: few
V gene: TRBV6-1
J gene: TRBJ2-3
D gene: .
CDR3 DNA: TGTGCCAGCAGTGAAGTACCCTCGGTGGCGGCTACGCAGTATTTT
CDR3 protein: CASSEVPSVAATQYF

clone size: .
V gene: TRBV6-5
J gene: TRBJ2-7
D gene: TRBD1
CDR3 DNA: TGTGCCAGCAGGGGGGACAGGGGGCCGGGGGAGCAGTACTTC
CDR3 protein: CASRGDRGPGEQYF

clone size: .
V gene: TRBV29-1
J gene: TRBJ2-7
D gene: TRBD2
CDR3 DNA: TGCAGCGTTCGGCTCTTCGGACTAGCGGGGGACGAGCAGTACTTC
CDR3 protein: CSVRLFGLAGDEQYF

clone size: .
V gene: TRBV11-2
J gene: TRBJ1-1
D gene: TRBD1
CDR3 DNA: TGTGCCAGCAGCTTAGATATGGTCGGGACAGGGGGTTCTGAAGCTTTCTTT
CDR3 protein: CASSLDMVGTGGSEAFF

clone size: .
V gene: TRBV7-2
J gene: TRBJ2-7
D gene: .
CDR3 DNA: TGTGCCAGCAGCTCCCCTCTGGGACACCTCCTCCCCTACGAGCAGTACTTC
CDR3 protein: CASSSPLGHLLPYEQYF

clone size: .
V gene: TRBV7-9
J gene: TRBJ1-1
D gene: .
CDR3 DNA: TGTGCCAGCAGCAAACAGGATAACACTGAAGCTTTCTTT
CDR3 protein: CASSKQDNTEAFF

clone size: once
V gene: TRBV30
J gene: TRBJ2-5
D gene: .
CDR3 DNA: TGTGCCTGGAATAGGGACTCAAACAACCAAGAGACCCAGTACTTC
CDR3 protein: CAWNRDSNNQETQYF

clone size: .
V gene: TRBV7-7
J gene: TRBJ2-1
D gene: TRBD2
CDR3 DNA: TGTGCCAGCAGCTCGGGACTAGCGGCCTACAATGAGCAGTTCTTC
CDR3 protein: CASSSGLAAYNEQFF

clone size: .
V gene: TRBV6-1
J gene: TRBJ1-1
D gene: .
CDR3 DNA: TGTGCCAGCAGTGAGACAGGATCGAACACTGAAGCTTTCTTT
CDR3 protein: CASSETGSNTEAFF

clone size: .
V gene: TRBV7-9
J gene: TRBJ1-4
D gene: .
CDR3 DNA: TGTGCCAGCTCCGGGGCAGGGGCCTCTAATGAAAAACTGTTTTTT
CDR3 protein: CASSGAGASNEKLFF

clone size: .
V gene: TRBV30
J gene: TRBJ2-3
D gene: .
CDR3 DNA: TGTGCCTGGACCGGCACAGATACGCAGTATTTT
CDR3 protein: CAWTGTDTQYF

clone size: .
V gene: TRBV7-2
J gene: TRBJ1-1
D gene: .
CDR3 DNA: TGTGCCAGCAGCTCCAGAAAGGGGCCCACTGAAGCTTTCTTT
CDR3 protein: CASSSRKGPTEAFF

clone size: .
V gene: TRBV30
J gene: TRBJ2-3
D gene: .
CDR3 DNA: TGTGCCTGCGGACGGGGATACACAGATACGCAGTATTTT
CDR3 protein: CACGRGYTDTQYF

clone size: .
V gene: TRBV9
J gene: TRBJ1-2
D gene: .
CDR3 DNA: TGTGCCAGCAGCGTAGTGGGGGAGCGGGACCTTCTCTTC
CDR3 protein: CASSVVGERDLLF

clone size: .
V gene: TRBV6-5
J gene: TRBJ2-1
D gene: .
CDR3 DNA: TGTGCCAGCAGTTACTCGAAGCACTACAATGAGCAGTTCTTC
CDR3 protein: CASSYSKHYNEQFF

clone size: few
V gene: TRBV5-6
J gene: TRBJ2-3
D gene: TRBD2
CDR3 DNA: TGTGCCAGCAGCCATTTAGGACTAGCGGGAGGGCCGGATACGCAGTATTTT
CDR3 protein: CASSHLGLAGGPDTQYF

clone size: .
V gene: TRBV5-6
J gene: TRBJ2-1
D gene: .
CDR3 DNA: TGTGCCAGCAGCTTGGTGGCCGGGTGGGGCCTCAACAATGAGCAGTTCTTC
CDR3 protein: CASSLVAGWGLNNEQFF

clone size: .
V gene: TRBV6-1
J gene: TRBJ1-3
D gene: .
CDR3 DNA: TGTGCCAGCAGGGAACGGGGTTTTGGAAACACCATATATTTT
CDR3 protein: CASRERGFGNTIYF

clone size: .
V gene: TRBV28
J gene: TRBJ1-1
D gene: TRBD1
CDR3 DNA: TGTGCCAGCAGAGGGACAGGGGCTGAAGCTTTCTTT
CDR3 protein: CASRGTGAEAFF

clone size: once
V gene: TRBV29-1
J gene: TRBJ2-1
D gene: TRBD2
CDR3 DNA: TGCAGCGTTGTACCCGGTCGGACTAGCGGGAGTGGGTACAATGAGCAGTTCTTC
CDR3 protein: CSVVPGRTSGSGYNEQFF

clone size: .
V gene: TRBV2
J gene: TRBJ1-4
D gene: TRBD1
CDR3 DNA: TGTGCCAGTGCAGGGGGAACTAATGAAAAACTGTTTTTT
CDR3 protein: CASAGGTNEKLFF